One sample yielded the 31 T cell receptor beta chains listed below, sequenced in a study of T-cell memory formation after mild COVID-19. One entry per CDR3 protein results from TCRdb running MiXCR on the 5' RACE reads. The sample holds roughly 410,000 distinct CDR3 sequences; approximately 25% are singletons and the top ten take around 9.5%. Sequenced input: PBMCs or a T cell subset sorted from them (not recorded which). Every receptor here comes from an adult woman who had mild COVID-19 (a few samples of this study predate the infection). Cell type and time point are not known.

In its sample, this clonotype was seen many times. The chain is built from TRBV3-1 and TRBJ2-1; D not certain. The CDR3 is 11 amino acids. The V end lost 0 bases, the J end lost 14 bases, and 8 bases lay between the germline ends. The germline V gene has CDR1 LGHDT and CDR2 YNNKEL (reference sequence). CDR3 DNA sequence: TGTGCCAGCAGCCAAGATGGGCCCGAGTTCTTC. Protein product: CASSQDGPEFF.

J is TRBJ1-1 and V is TRBV6-5, with 8 positions matching TRBD1. The J segment lost 8 bases and the V segment lost 7 bases, leaving 6 bases of the junction unmatched. The CDR3 is made up of 12 amino acids. Germline assignment: CDR1 MNHEY and CDR2 SVGAGI. The DNA of the CDR3 is TGTGCCAGCACTACGACAGGGGCCGAAGCTTTCTTT. It specifies CASTTTGAEAFF.

There are a few counts of this clonotype. The chain is built from TRBV6-2 or TRBV6-3 and TRBJ2-2; 8 nucleotides agree with TRBD2. V dropped 7 bases and J dropped 8; count of bases not matched to a gene: 6. Looked up from germline, CDR1 is MNHEY and CDR2 is SVGEGT. The CDR3 length is 13 residues. The CDR3 spells CASTLAGSGELFF. The CDR3 bases are TGTGCCAGCACCTTAGCGGGATCGGGGGAGCTGTTTTTT.

There are a few counts of this clonotype. The chain has TRBV5-1 and TRBJ2-5; D may correspond to TRBD1 or TRBD2 (5 bases each). Trimming removed 3 bases from V and 4 bases from J, with 13 bases in between. There are 14 residues in the CDR3. Germline CDR1 reads SGHRS; CDR2 reads YFSETQ. As DNA, the CDR3 is TGCGCCAGCAGCTCGGGACGCCTTAGAGAGACCCAGTACTTC. Amino acids: CASSSGRLRETQYF.

The CDR3 reads CASSYSGGAEAFF. CDR3 coding DNA: TGTGCCAGCAGTTACTCTGGGGGTGCTGAAGCTTTCTTT. The genes are TRBV6-6 and TRBJ1-1, with TRBD1 as a possible D gene (5 bases). This CDR3 contains 13 residues. V lost 0 bases and J lost 6, with 8 bases in between. CDR1 and CDR2 from the germline V gene are MNHNY and SVGAGI (reference sequence).

This clonotype was counted between two and nine times. V and J are TRBV2 and TRBJ2-1; D is perhaps TRBD1 or TRBD2 (6 bases each). Trimming removed 7 bases from V and 3 bases from J, with 13 bases in between. The CDR3 loop spans 14 amino acids. The germline V gene has CDR1 SNHLY and CDR2 FYNNEI. CDR3 residues: CASIPGGLYNEQFF. The CDR3 region has the DNA TGTGCCAGCATCCCTGGGGGGCTCTACAATGAGCAGTTCTTC.

The V call is TRBV12-3 or TRBV12-4, the J call TRBJ1-4; 7 bases are a match to TRBD1. Unmatched junction bases numbered 6, after V lost 6 bases and J lost 5 bases. The CDR3 consists of 14 residues. Here the CDR3 reads CASSYWGQNEKLFF. CDR3 bases: TGTGCCAGCAGCTACTGGGGACAGAATGAAAAACTGTTTTTT.

The CDR3 here is CSVGPGESYNEQFF. For the CDR3, the DNA is TGCAGCGTTGGACCAGGGGAATCCTACAATGAGCAGTTCTTC. This rearrangement joins TRBV29-1 to TRBJ2-1, with D perhaps matching TRBD1 (6 bases). V lost 4 bases and J 1 base, leaving 11 bases between the germline ends. Germline values: CDR1 SQVTM, CDR2 ANQGSEA. This CDR3 comprises 14 residues.

V usage is TRBV7-2 and J usage is TRBJ2-1; TRBD1 agrees at 8 bases. This CDR3 region has 17 residues. Germline CDR1 reads SGHTA; CDR2 reads FQGNSA. With V trimmed by 2 bases and J by 3 bases, 9 bases remained unmatched. The CDR3, as DNA: TGTGCCAGCAGCTTACTGTTTTCGGGACAGGTCTACAATGAGCAGTTCTTC. This encodes CASSLLFSGQVYNEQFF.

This clonotype was counted at least ten times. The CDR3 loop is CASSSTDSNLEAFF. CDR3 DNA sequence: TGTGCCAGCAGCTCTACCGACAGCAACCTAGAAGCTTTCTTT. J is TRBJ1-1 and V is TRBV7-9; D might be TRBD1 (5 bases). CDR3 length: 14 amino acids. Germline CDR1 reads SEHNR; CDR2 reads FQNEAQ (reference sequence). The V and J ends lost 4 bases and 8 bases respectively, with 17 bases between them. Full variable domain (missing parts from reference TRBV7-9 and TRBJ1-1): DTGVSQNPRHKITKRGQNVTFRCDPISEHNRLYWYRQTLGQGPEFLTYFQNEAQLEKSRLLSDRFSAERPKGSFSTLEIQRTEQGDSAMYLCASSSTDSNLEAFFGQGTRLTVV.

V is TRBV25-1 and J is TRBJ2-1, with 8 bases lining up with TRBD2. With 3 bases clipped from V and 6 bases from J, the junction kept 7 bases outside the gene matches. CDR1 and CDR2 (germline): MGHDK, SYGVNS. There are 15 residues in the CDR3. The CDR3 sequence: CASSDGGGSFNEQFF. CDR3 DNA sequence: TGTGCCAGCAGTGACGGGGGGGGCTCTTTCAATGAGCAGTTCTTC.

Only a few counts were recorded for this clonotype. The V gene is TRBV20-1, the J gene TRBJ2-7, with TRBD2 identical over 10 bases. CDR1 and CDR2 (germline): DFQATT, SNEGSKA (reference sequence). J lost 4 bases, V lost 2 bases, and 8 bases had no gene match. The CDR3 contains 15 residues. CDR3 in amino acids: CSARKVASGGYEQYF. In DNA, the CDR3 is TGCAGTGCTAGAAAAGTAGCTAGCGGGGGATACGAGCAGTACTTC.

V usage is TRBV30 and J usage is TRBJ2-7; the D gene is possibly TRBD1 (5 bases). Trimming pared 0 bases from V and 5 bases from J, leaving 14 bases between. The CDR3 runs to 14 residues. Germline V lookup: CDR1 GTSNPN, CDR2 SVGIG (reference sequence). This chain's CDR3 is CAWSVRAGIHEQYF. Written as DNA, the CDR3 is TGTGCCTGGAGTGTACGCGCAGGGATCCACGAGCAGTACTTC.

This clonotype appeared a few times. At one end, the junction sequence differs from germline, possibly due to a read error. V and J are TRBV18 and TRBJ1-1; D gene ambiguous. The germline gives CDR1 KGHSH, CDR2 LQKENI. There are 14 residues in the CDR3. This CDR3 reads CASTPGSVNTEAFF. The DNA of the CDR3 is TGTGCCAGCACACCGGGGTCGGTTAACACTGAAGCTTTCTTT.

This clonotype was seen more than once but under ten times. This chain connects TRBV4-3 to TRBJ2-1, with D perhaps TRBD2 (5 bases). The germline CDR1 and CDR2 sequences are LGHNA and YSLEER. The CDR3 consists of 15 residues. V dropped 1 base and J dropped 2 bases, with 9 bases sitting between them. As DNA, the CDR3 is TGCGCCAGCAGCCAAGCCGGGAACGCCTACAATGAGCAGTTCTTC. Residues: CASSQAGNAYNEQFF.

In DNA form, the CDR3 reads TGCAGTGCGCCCCCTGGGCTGGGGGGCAACACCGGGGAGCTGTTTTTT. Translated: CSAPPGLGGNTGELFF. The V gene is TRBV20-1, the J gene TRBJ2-2; D tentatively fits TRBD1 or TRBD2 (6 bases each). V lost 6 bases to trimming and J lost 2 bases, with 19 bases between them. Germline V gene sequence: CDR1 DFQATT, CDR2 SNEGSKA (reference sequence). The CDR3 totals 16 residues.

The chain links TRBV5-5 to TRBJ2-3; D may be TRBD1 (6 bases). In germline, CDR1 is SGHKS, CDR2 YYEKEE (reference sequence). V was clipped by 4 bases and J by 2 bases, with 20 bases between them. This CDR3 has 17 residues. CDR3 residues: CASSIDQGISFTDTQYF. CDR3 DNA sequence: TGTGCCAGCAGCATCGACCAGGGGATAAGTTTCACAGATACGCAGTATTTT.

The chain has TRBV3-1 and TRBJ1-4; 7 bases match TRBD1. The CDR3 length is 15 residues. Germline CDR1 reads LGHDT; CDR2 reads YNNKEL (reference sequence). Trimming cost V 1 base and J 10 bases; bases outside gene matches: 9. The CDR3 loop is CASSQVGQGDRKLFF. CDR3 nucleotide sequence: TGTGCCAGCAGCCAAGTGGGCCAGGGGGACCGAAAACTGTTTTTT.

The chain uses TRBV24-1 and TRBJ2-1; D call uncertain. This CDR3 has 13 amino acids. Germline assignment: CDR1 KGHDR and CDR2 SFDVKD. With 9 bases removed from V and 4 bases from J, the gap between germline ends came to 12 bases. CDR3 nucleotide sequence: TGTGCCACCGCACCCAGATTATACAATGAGCAGTTCTTC. Amino acids: CATAPRLYNEQFF.

This clonotype was counted between two and nine times. The rearrangement joins TRBV7-2 to TRBJ2-7; D gene uncertain. The CDR3 totals 14 residues. Germline values: CDR1 SGHTA, CDR2 FQGNSA. Between the trimmed V and J ends, which lost 1 base and 2 bases, there was a span of 9 bases. The DNA of the CDR3 is TGTGCCAGCAGCTTAGGGACGGTAGCCTACGAGCAGTACTTC. This translates into CASSLGTVAYEQYF.

The rearrangement links TRBV29-1 to TRBJ2-3; 11 bases are shared with TRBD2. The germline gives CDR1 SQVTM, CDR2 ANQGSEA. This CDR3 has 14 amino acids. The V segment lost 6 bases and the J segment 6 bases; nucleotides outside the gene matches: 8. CDR3 region: CSVHGVAGGDTQYF. The CDR3 bases are TGCAGCGTCCATGGGGTAGCGGGAGGGGATACGCAGTATTTT.

The V call is TRBV6-2 or TRBV6-3, the J call TRBJ2-3; no reliable D call. CDR3 length: 12 residues. The V end was cut by 6 bases, the J end by 6 bases, with 10 bases between. Germline CDR1 is MNHEY and CDR2 is SVGEGT. The CDR3 DNA is TGTGCCAGCAGGTTTGGCCGGGATACGCAGTATTTT. This codes for CASRFGRDTQYF.

This clonotype came up a few times. The chain joins TRBV15 to TRBJ2-2; unclear D gene. Trimming left V 1 base short and J 6 bases short, with 6 bases between. Germline-derived CDR1 and CDR2 are LNHNV and YYDKDF (reference sequence). The CDR3 is 13 residues long. CDR3 residues: CATSRAGPGELFF. The CDR3 DNA reads as TGTGCCACCAGCAGAGCGGGCCCCGGGGAGCTGTTTTTT.

This clonotype was detected only a few times. This sequence joins TRBV12-3 or TRBV12-4 and TRBJ2-4, with D unclear. The CDR3 extends over 16 amino acids. The V and J ends lost 5 bases and 0 bases respectively, with 14 bases between them. This CDR3 reads CASSDPGLLAKNIQYF. CDR3 coding DNA: TGTGCCAGCAGTGATCCCGGGCTTCTAGCCAAAAACATTCAGTACTTC.

This clonotype was seen more than once but under ten times. The rearrangement links TRBV7-2 to TRBJ2-7, with D possibly matching TRBD2 (6 bases). Germline V gives CDR1 SGHTA, CDR2 FQGNSA. V was shortened by 3 bases and J by 0 bases, with 15 bases between the two germline ends. This CDR3 has 16 residues. DNA for the CDR3: TGTGCCAGCAGCTTGGGCTCCGGGGGACCCTCCTACGAGCAGTACTTC. This sequence encodes CASSLGSGGPSYEQYF.

The J gene is TRBJ1-2, the V gene TRBV24-1; 10 nucleotides agree with TRBD1. The CDR3 sequence is 17 residues long. V shed 4 bases, J shed 0 bases, and the junction held 7 bases outside the gene matches. Germline V gives CDR1 KGHDR, CDR2 SFDVKD. The CDR3 sequence: CATSDPGQGTANYGYTF. The CDR3 DNA sequence: TGTGCCACCAGTGACCCGGGACAGGGGACCGCTAACTATGGCTACACCTTC.

CDR3 bases: TGCGCCAGCAGCTTCCTCGGACAGGACCCCCAGTTCTTC. This translates into CASSFLGQDPQFF. The chain couples TRBV5-1 to TRBJ2-1, with 7 bases fitting TRBD1. Per the germline V gene, CDR1 is SGHRS and CDR2 is YFSETQ. There are 13 residues in the CDR3. V trimming: 2 bases; J trimming: 13 bases; junction bases outside the gene matches: 9.

This clonotype has more than one count but fewer than ten. V is TRBV11-1 and J is TRBJ2-6, with 7 bases matching TRBD2. This CDR3 region has 15 residues. Germline V gene sequence: CDR1 SGHAT, CDR2 FQDESV (reference sequence). V lost 3 bases and J lost 9; bases outside the gene matches: 8. The CDR3 region has the DNA TGTGCCAGCAGCTTGGAATGGGGGGGTGGCAACGTCCTGACTTTC. Translated: CASSLEWGGGNVLTF.

V is TRBV6-2 or TRBV6-3 and J is TRBJ2-7; a possible D gene is TRBD1 (6 bases). Germline-derived CDR1 and CDR2 are MNHEY and SVGEGT. V was cut by 8 bases and J by 2 bases, with 19 bases left in between. The CDR3 spans 15 residues. CDR3 protein: CASRSPGDKPYEQYF. Here the CDR3 DNA reads TGTGCCAGCCGCTCCCCCGGGGACAAGCCCTACGAGCAGTACTTC.

The V gene is TRBV2, the J gene TRBJ2-5; TRBD1 matches at 8 bases. From germline, CDR1 is SNHLY and CDR2 FYNNEI. V was clipped by 6 bases and J by 4 bases; unmatched bases: 7. CDR3 length: 14 amino acids. CDR3 sequence: CASSGQGPGETQYF. The CDR3 nucleotides are TGTGCCAGCAGCGGACAGGGCCCCGGAGAGACCCAGTACTTC. Together with reference TRBV2 and TRBJ2-5, the CDR3 gives the full variable domain: EPEVTQTPSHQVTQMGQEVILRCVPISNHLYFYWYRQILGQKVEFLVSFYNNEISEKSEIFDDQFSVERPDGSNFTLKIRSTKLEDSAMYFCASSGQGPGETQYFGPGTRLLVL.

The chain is built from TRBV4-1 and TRBJ2-1; D ambiguous. Per the germline V gene, CDR1 is MGHRA and CDR2 is YSYEKL. The CDR3 has 16 residues. The V and J ends lost 4 bases and 4 bases respectively, with 17 bases between them. As DNA, the CDR3 is TGCGCCAGCAGCCCGTTAATACCTTTAAATTACAATGAGCAGTTCTTC. Protein: CASSPLIPLNYNEQFF.